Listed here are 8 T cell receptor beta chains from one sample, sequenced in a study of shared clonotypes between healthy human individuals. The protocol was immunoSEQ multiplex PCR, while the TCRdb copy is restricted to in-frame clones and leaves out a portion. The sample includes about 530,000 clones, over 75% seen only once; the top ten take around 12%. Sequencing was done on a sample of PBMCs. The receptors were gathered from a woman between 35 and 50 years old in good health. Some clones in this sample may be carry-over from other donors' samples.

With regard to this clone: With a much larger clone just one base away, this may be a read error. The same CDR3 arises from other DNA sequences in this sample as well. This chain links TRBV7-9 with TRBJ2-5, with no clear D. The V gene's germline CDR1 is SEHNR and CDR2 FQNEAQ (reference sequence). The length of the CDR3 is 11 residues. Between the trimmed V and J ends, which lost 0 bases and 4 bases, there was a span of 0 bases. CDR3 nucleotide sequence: TGTGCCAGCAGCTTAGCAGAGACCCAGTACTTC. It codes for CASSLAETQYF.

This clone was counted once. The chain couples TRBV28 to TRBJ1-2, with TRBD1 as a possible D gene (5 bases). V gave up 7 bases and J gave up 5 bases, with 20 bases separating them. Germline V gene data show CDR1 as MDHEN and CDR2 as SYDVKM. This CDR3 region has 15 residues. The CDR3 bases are TGTGCCAGCACCGCCCAAGAAGCGGGGGGATATGGCTACACCTTC. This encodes CASTAQEAGGYGYTF.

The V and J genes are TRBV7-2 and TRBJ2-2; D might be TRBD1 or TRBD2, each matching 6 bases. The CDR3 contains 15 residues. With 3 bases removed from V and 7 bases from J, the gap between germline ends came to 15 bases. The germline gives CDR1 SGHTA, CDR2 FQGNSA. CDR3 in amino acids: CASSFLGGLGGELFF. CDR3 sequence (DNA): TGTGCCAGCAGCTTTCTTGGGGGGCTCGGCGGGGAGCTGTTTTTT.

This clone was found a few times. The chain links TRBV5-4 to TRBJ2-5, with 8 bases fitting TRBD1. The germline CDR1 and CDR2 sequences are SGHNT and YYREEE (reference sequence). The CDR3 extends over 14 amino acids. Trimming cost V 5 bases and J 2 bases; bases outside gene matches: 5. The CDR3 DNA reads TGTGCCAGCAGGCGGACAGGGCCGCAAGAGACCCAGTACTTC. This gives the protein CASRRTGPQETQYF.

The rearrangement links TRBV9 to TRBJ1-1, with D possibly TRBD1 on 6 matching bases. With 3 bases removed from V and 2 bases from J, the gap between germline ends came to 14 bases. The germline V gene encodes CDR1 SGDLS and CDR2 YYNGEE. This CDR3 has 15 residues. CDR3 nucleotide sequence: TGTGCCAGCAGCGCCGACGGGGGACATAACACTGAAGCTTTCTTT. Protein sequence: CASSADGGHNTEAFF.

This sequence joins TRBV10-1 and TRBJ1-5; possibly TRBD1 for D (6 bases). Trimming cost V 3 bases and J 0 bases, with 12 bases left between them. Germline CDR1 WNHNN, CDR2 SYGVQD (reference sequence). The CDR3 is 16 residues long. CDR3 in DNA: TGCGCCAGCAGTGATCCCGACAGGACTAGCAATCAGCCCCAGCATTTT. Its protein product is CASSDPDRTSNQPQHF.

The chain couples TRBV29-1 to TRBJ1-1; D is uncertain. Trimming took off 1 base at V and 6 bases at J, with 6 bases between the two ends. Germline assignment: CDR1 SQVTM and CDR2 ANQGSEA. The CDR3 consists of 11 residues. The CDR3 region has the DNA TGCAGCGTTGAAGTCTATTCTGAAGCTTTCTTT. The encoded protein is CSVEVYSEAFF.

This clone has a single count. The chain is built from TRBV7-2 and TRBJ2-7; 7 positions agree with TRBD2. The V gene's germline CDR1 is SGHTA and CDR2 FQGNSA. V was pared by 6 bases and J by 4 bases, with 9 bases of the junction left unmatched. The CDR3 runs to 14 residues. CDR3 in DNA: TGTGCCAGCAGGCCGGGGGGAGGGCCATACGAGCAGTACTTC. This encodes CASRPGGGPYEQYF.